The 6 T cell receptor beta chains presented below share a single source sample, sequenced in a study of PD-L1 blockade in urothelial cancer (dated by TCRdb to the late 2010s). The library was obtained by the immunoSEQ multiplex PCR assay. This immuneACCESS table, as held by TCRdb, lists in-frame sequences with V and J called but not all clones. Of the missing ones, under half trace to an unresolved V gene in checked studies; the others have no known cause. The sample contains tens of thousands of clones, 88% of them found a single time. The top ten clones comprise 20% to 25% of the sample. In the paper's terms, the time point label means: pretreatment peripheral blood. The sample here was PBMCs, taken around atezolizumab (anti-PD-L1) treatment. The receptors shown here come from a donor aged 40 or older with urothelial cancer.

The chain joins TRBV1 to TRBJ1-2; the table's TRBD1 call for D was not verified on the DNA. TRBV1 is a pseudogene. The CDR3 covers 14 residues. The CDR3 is CTSSQDQGDYGYTF. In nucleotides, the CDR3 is TGCACCAGCAGCCAAGATCAGGGGGACTATGGCTACACCTTC.

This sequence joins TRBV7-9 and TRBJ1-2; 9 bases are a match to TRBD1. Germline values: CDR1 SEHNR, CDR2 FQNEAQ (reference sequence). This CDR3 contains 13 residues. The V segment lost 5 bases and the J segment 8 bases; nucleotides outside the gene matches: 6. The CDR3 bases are TGTGCCAGCAGCGGACAGGGGTTCAGCGGCTACACCTTC. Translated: CASSGQGFSGYTF.

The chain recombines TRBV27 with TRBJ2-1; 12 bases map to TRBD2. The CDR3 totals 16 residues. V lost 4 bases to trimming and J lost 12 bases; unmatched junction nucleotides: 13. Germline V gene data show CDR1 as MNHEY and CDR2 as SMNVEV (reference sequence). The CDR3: CASSSPWTSGMGRQFF. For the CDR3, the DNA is TGTGCCAGCAGTTCGCCCTGGACTAGCGGGATGGGTCGGCAGTTCTTC.

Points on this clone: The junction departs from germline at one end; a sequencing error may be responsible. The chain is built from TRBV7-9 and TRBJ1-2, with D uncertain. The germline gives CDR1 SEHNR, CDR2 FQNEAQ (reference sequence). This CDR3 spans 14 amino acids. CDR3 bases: TGTGCCAGCAGCCTAGCGGCCCGGGCGGGGGGCTACACCTTC. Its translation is CASSLAARAGGYTF.

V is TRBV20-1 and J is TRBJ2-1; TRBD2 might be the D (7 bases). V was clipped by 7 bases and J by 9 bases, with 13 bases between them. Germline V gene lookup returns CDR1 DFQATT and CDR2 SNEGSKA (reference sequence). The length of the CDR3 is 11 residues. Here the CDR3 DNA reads TGCAGTGTAGGGGGGGGCGGTGAGCAGTTCTTC. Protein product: CSVGGGGEQFF.

CDR3 bases: TGTGCCAGTAGCCTAGGGTCGCCGCGGGGCCCCTACGAGCAGTACTTC. It yields the protein CASSLGSPRGPYEQYF. The V gene is TRBV19, the J gene TRBJ2-7; D might be TRBD2 (6 bases). From germline, CDR1 is LNHDA and CDR2 SQIVND (reference sequence). Trimming stripped 6 bases from V and 2 bases from J, with 20 bases between. This CDR3 spans 16 amino acids.